These 32 T cell receptor beta chains came from one sample sequenced in a study of cytomegalovirus exposure and HLA in healthy donors. Generated by immunoSEQ multiplex PCR, the TCRdb table keeps only in-frame clones and is missing some. The profile shows 150,000 to 200,000 clones, roughly nine tenths of them singletons. Material: PBMCs. These receptors originate from a young woman in good health and CMV-seropositive.

The chain carries TRBV19 and TRBJ1-2; no reliable D call. CDR1 is LNHDA and CDR2 is SQIVND in the germline V gene (reference sequence). The CDR3 contains 14 residues. Deletions cut 3 bases from V and 8 bases from J, with 16 bases between. The CDR3: CASSILAGNRGYTF. The CDR3 region has the DNA TGTGCCAGTAGTATTCTTGCGGGGAACCGAGGCTACACCTTC.

This chain uses TRBV19 with TRBJ1-2, with D perhaps matching TRBD1 (5 bases). The V end was cut by 3 bases, the J end by 4 bases, with 15 bases between. Germline CDR1 is LNHDA and CDR2 is SQIVND (reference sequence). CDR3 length: 15 amino acids. The CDR3 protein is CASSIKSGNLYGYTF. The CDR3 bases are TGTGCCAGTAGTATCAAATCAGGGAACCTCTATGGCTACACCTTC.

V gene TRBV28 combines with J gene TRBJ2-7; TRBD1 agrees at 10 bases. From germline, CDR1 is MDHEN and CDR2 SYDVKM. CDR3 length: 15 amino acids. Losses at the gene ends were 5 bases for V and 4 bases for J; bases not matched to a gene: 8. In nucleotides, the CDR3 is TGTGCCAGCAGTCCTCCGGGACAGGGGAAGTACGAGCAGTACTTC. Its protein product is CASSPPGQGKYEQYF. Together with reference TRBV28 and TRBJ2-7, the CDR3 gives the full variable domain: DVKVTQSSRYLVKRTGEKVFLECVQDMDHENMFWYRQDPGLGLRLIYFSYDVKMKEKGDIPEGYSVSREKKERFSLILESASTNQTSMYLCASSPPGQGKYEQYFGPGTRLTVT.

The rearrangement joins TRBV5-1 to TRBJ2-7, with 9 bases aligning to TRBD1. The CDR3 loop spans 16 amino acids. Germline CDR1 is SGHRS and CDR2 is YFSETQ. Trimming cost V 5 bases and J 3 bases; bases outside gene matches: 12. CDR3 region: CASRTTPGTGSYEQYF. The CDR3 nucleotides read TGCGCCAGCAGGACAACTCCCGGGACAGGGAGCTACGAGCAGTACTTC.

The J gene is TRBJ2-7, the V gene TRBV2, with TRBD1 identical over 9 bases. Germline CDR1 SNHLY, CDR2 FYNNEI. Trimming at V came to 2 bases and at J to 5 bases, leaving 4 bases not matched to a gene. The CDR3 sequence is 14 residues long. The CDR3 nucleotides are TGTGCCAGCAGTGAATGGGACAGGGTCCACGAGCAGTACTTC. It encodes CASSEWDRVHEQYF.

CDR3 DNA sequence: TGTGCCAGCAGCGTAGGGGCGAGTGGAAACACCATATATTTT. Translating gives CASSVGASGNTIYF. The chain carries TRBV9 and TRBJ1-3, with unresolved D. CDR1 and CDR2 (germline): SGDLS, YYNGEE. The CDR3 extends over 14 amino acids. V dropped 0 bases and J dropped 3 bases, with 7 bases sitting between them. The complete variable domain, with remaining parts taken from reference TRBV9 and TRBJ1-3, reads DSGVTQTPKHLITATGQRVTLRCSPRSGDLSVYWYQQSLDQGLQFLIQYYNGEERAKGNILERFSAQQFPDLHSELNLSSLELGDSALYFCASSVGASGNTIYFGEGSWLTVV.

This chain uses TRBV5-1 with TRBJ2-7, with 8 bases matching TRBD1. The CDR3 is 15 residues long. V was clipped by 0 bases and J by 6 bases; unmatched bases: 8. Germline V lookup: CDR1 SGHRS, CDR2 YFSETQ. CDR3 nucleotides: TGCGCCAGCAGCTTGGGGACAGGGATGGCTTCCGAGCAGTACTTC. Translating it yields CASSLGTGMASEQYF.

This clone was detected only once. The rearrangement joins TRBV29-1 to TRBJ2-7; weak D call: TRBD1 (6 bases). Trimming took 4 bases from V and 6 from J, leaving 19 bases between them. The CDR3 sequence is 14 residues long. Germline CDR1 reads SQVTM; CDR2 reads ANQGSEA. The CDR3 bases are TGCAGCGTTGGTCCGATGGGGGCGCTGGGCGAGCAGTACTTC. This encodes CSVGPMGALGEQYF.

J is TRBJ2-7 and V is TRBV9; D might be TRBD1 (6 bases). Trimming shortened V by 0 bases and J by 0 bases, and 10 bases separated the two germline ends. This CDR3 is 15 amino acids long. In germline, CDR1 is SGDLS, CDR2 YYNGEE. CDR3 nucleotide sequence: TGTGCCAGCAGCGTAGACGGGACAAACTCCTACGAGCAGTACTTC. Its protein product is CASSVDGTNSYEQYF. The variable domain in full, completed from reference TRBV9 and TRBJ2-7, reads DSGVTQTPKHLITATGQRVTLRCSPRSGDLSVYWYQQSLDQGLQFLIQYYNGEERAKGNILERFSAQQFPDLHSELNLSSLELGDSALYFCASSVDGTNSYEQYFGPGTRLTVT.

The chain links TRBV19 to TRBJ2-1; 10 bases are a match to TRBD2. In germline, CDR1 is LNHDA, CDR2 SQIVND (reference sequence). This CDR3 is 15 amino acids long. V gave up 7 bases and J gave up 8 bases; unmatched junction bases: 11. Here the CDR3 reads CASKNGASGSYEQFF. DNA for the CDR3: TGTGCCAGTAAAAATGGGGCTAGCGGGAGTTATGAGCAGTTCTTC.

The chain couples TRBV7-8 to TRBJ2-7; D ambiguous. The CDR3 runs 13 residues. Germline V gives CDR1 SGHVS, CDR2 FQNEAQ. Trimming shortened V by 5 bases and J by 6 bases, and 14 bases separated the two germline ends. CDR3 protein: CASSASRRGEQYF. Here the CDR3 DNA reads TGTGCCAGCAGCGCCTCCCGGCGCGGCGAGCAGTACTTC.

This sequence joins TRBV5-1 and TRBJ1-2, with 7 positions matching TRBD1. The ends lost 4 bases at V and 8 bases at J; junction bases unmatched: 11. This CDR3 region has 14 residues. The germline V gene has CDR1 SGHRS and CDR2 YFSETQ. DNA of the CDR3: TGCGCCAGCAGCCCCGCCCTCGGGACAGAAGGCTACACCTTC. It is translated as CASSPALGTEGYTF.

This sequence joins TRBV5-1 and TRBJ2-6; TRBD1 aligns across 8 bases. Trimming cost V 4 bases and J 3 bases; bases outside gene matches: 24. This CDR3 contains 22 residues. The V gene's germline CDR1 is SGHRS and CDR2 YFSETQ. The CDR3 region has the DNA TGCGCCAGCAGCCCCTTGAACCGGGACAGGATCCTTACGGCCGATGGGGCCAACGTCCTGACTTTC. It translates to CASSPLNRDRILTADGANVLTF.

The rearrangement joins TRBV27 to TRBJ2-3, with TRBD1 identical over 7 bases. CDR3 size: 15 residues. V was clipped by 6 bases and J by 1 base; unmatched bases: 7. Germline CDR1 and CDR2: MNHEY and SMNVEV (reference sequence). The CDR3 bases are TGTGCCAGCAGCCTCTTAACAGGGGGCACAGATACGCAGTATTTT. The encoded protein is CASSLLTGGTDTQYF.

The gene calls are TRBV6-6 and TRBJ2-1; TRBD1 is a possible D gene (5 bases). From germline, CDR1 is MNHNY and CDR2 SVGAGI (reference sequence). The V end lost 2 bases, the J end lost 6 bases, and 5 bases lay between the germline ends. There are 12 residues in the CDR3. Here the CDR3 reads CASSYDSNEQFF. CDR3 DNA sequence: TGTGCCAGCAGTTACGACAGCAATGAGCAGTTCTTC.

The V and J genes are TRBV5-4 and TRBJ2-7; TRBD1 aligns across 9 bases. Per the germline V gene, CDR1 is SGHNT and CDR2 is YYREEE (reference sequence). The CDR3 is made up of 14 amino acids. J gave up 4 bases and V 1 base, and 3 bases lay outside the gene matches. The CDR3 DNA reads as TGTGCCAGCAGCTTGTTGGACAGGGGTTACGAGCAGTACTTC. Its protein product is CASSLLDRGYEQYF.

This clone has only one observation. V usage is TRBV29-1 and J usage is TRBJ2-1, with TRBD2 matching over 10 bases. This CDR3 has 16 residues. After removal of 4 bases from V and 6 bases from J, the junction contained 12 bases not matched to a gene. The V gene's germline CDR1 is SQVTM and CDR2 ANQGSEA. In DNA form, the CDR3 reads TGCAGCGTTGCGGGACTAGCGCTGCCTGGGGGCAATGAGCAGTTCTTC. It is translated as CSVAGLALPGGNEQFF.

This clone was recorded only once. The J gene is TRBJ2-1, the V gene TRBV6-6; 9 bases align to TRBD2. The V gene's germline CDR1 is MNHNY and CDR2 SVGAGI (reference sequence). Trimming removed 5 bases from V and 2 bases from J; junction bases left unmatched: 4. The CDR3 is made up of 15 amino acids. CDR3 residues: CASSPIAGAYNEQFF. The CDR3, as DNA: TGTGCCAGCAGTCCTATAGCGGGAGCCTACAATGAGCAGTTCTTC.

The chain combines TRBV9 with TRBJ1-1; D possibly corresponds to TRBD1 (5 bases). CDR3 length equals 15 residues. CDR1 is SGDLS and CDR2 is YYNGEE in the germline V gene. The ends were cut back, 0 bases at V and 0 bases at J, with 9 bases in the middle. The CDR3 DNA sequence: TGTGCCAGCAGCGTAGTGACGGGGGTGAACACTGAAGCTTTCTTT. It codes for CASSVVTGVNTEAFF.

This clone was found once. The chain uses TRBV11-2 and TRBJ1-5; D ambiguous. V lost 3 bases and J 6 bases, leaving 9 bases between the germline ends. CDR3 length: 13 amino acids. Per the germline V gene, CDR1 is SGHAT and CDR2 is FQNNGV. CDR3 region: CASSFGQGQPQHF. CDR3 DNA: TGTGCCAGCAGCTTTGGGCAAGGTCAGCCCCAGCATTTT.

This clone appeared a single time. The chain combines TRBV28 with TRBJ2-3; 8 bases are shared with TRBD2. V was pared by 3 bases and J by 1 base, with 3 bases of the junction left unmatched. The CDR3 spans 15 residues. Per the germline V gene, CDR1 is MDHEN and CDR2 is SYDVKM. The CDR3 loop is CASSLAGGRTDTQYF. The CDR3, as DNA: TGTGCCAGCAGTTTGGCGGGGGGCCGCACAGATACGCAGTATTTT.

The chain recombines TRBV19 with TRBJ1-5; a weak D match, TRBD1 (5 bases). Trimming removed 3 bases from V and 3 bases from J, with 18 bases in between. The CDR3 has 17 amino acids. CDR1 and CDR2 (germline): LNHDA, SQIVND (reference sequence). The CDR3 here is CASSIKSGAGLNQPQHF. CDR3 nucleotide sequence: TGTGCCAGTAGTATTAAGAGTGGGGCAGGCCTCAATCAGCCCCAGCATTTT.

The CDR3 coding sequence is TGCAGCGTTGATCGGACAGGGTGGAACACTGAAGCTTTCTTT. Residues: CSVDRTGWNTEAFF. This chain uses TRBV29-1 with TRBJ1-1; 8 bases are a match to TRBD1. V dropped 3 bases and J dropped 1; count of bases not matched to a gene: 4. Germline CDR1 and CDR2: SQVTM and ANQGSEA. This CDR3 is built from 14 residues.

The J gene is TRBJ2-3, the V gene TRBV11-2; the match to TRBD2 covers 11 bases. The CDR3 is 15 residues long. Germline CDR1 reads SGHAT; CDR2 reads FQNNGV. Germline trimming cut 3 bases from V and 5 bases from J; bases unmatched to any gene: 4. In DNA, the CDR3 is TGTGCCAGCAGCTTCACTAGCGGGAGTGTAGATACGCAGTATTTT. This gives the protein CASSFTSGSVDTQYF.

The chain joins TRBV9 to TRBJ2-3; the D gene is possibly TRBD2 (6 bases). The length of the CDR3 is 14 residues. Germline loops: CDR1 SGDLS, CDR2 YYNGEE. Trimming took 6 bases from V and 1 from J, leaving 12 bases between them. The CDR3 spells CASNFGGGTDTQYF. DNA for the CDR3: TGTGCCAGCAATTTTGGAGGGGGCACAGATACGCAGTATTTT.

This chain joins TRBV2 and TRBJ2-7; 16 nucleotides agree with TRBD2. The junction had 7 bases not matched to a gene; V was cut back by 7 bases and J by 4 bases. Germline CDR1 SNHLY, CDR2 FYNNEI. The CDR3 totals 16 residues. CDR3 amino acids: CASNPGLAGGDYEQYF. CDR3 DNA: TGTGCCAGCAATCCGGGACTAGCGGGAGGGGATTACGAGCAGTACTTC.

This chain connects TRBV6-6 to TRBJ2-5; D might be TRBD1 (5 bases). Trimming took 1 base from V and 0 from J, leaving 6 bases between them. The germline gives CDR1 MNHNY, CDR2 SVGAGI (reference sequence). This CDR3 region has 14 residues. As DNA, the CDR3 is TGTGCCAGCAGTTACTTACAGGACCAAGAGACCCAGTACTTC. It yields the protein CASSYLQDQETQYF.

This clone was seen once. The chain has TRBV5-1 and TRBJ2-1; D might be TRBD2 (6 bases). Germline V gene lookup returns CDR1 SGHRS and CDR2 YFSETQ. The length of the CDR3 is 15 residues. V shed 0 bases and J shed 6 bases, with 13 bases lying between them. The CDR3 spells CASSLGAGTINEQFF. The CDR3 nucleotides read TGCGCCAGCAGCTTGGGGGCGGGAACTATCAATGAGCAGTTCTTC.

The chain carries TRBV28 and TRBJ1-5, with D possibly matching TRBD1 (5 bases). Trimming pared 7 bases from V and 0 bases from J, leaving 13 bases between. The CDR3 is 15 residues long. The V gene's germline CDR1 is MDHEN and CDR2 SYDVKM. The CDR3 here is CASTLLQASNQPQHF. The CDR3 DNA reads as TGTGCCAGCACCCTCTTACAGGCTAGCAATCAGCCCCAGCATTTT.

Details on this clone: The junction departs from the called germline gene at one end, perhaps through a read error. V and J are TRBV6-1 and TRBJ1-1, with unresolved D. This CDR3 contains 15 residues. CDR1 is MNHNS, CDR2 SASEGT, per germline. The CDR3 reads CASSRQSGVSLALGF. CDR3 coding DNA: TGTGCCAGCAGCCGCCAAAGCGGGGTCAGCCTCGCACTGGGTTTT.

The chain links TRBV27 to TRBJ1-1; 8 nucleotides agree with TRBD1. V gave up 5 bases and J gave up 5 bases; unmatched junction bases: 7. CDR1 is MNHEY, CDR2 SMNVEV, per germline (reference sequence). The CDR3 runs to 14 residues. The CDR3 loop reads CASSRDRSVTEAFF. The CDR3, as DNA: TGTGCCAGCAGTAGGGACAGGAGTGTAACTGAAGCTTTCTTT.

This chain links TRBV30 with TRBJ2-7; D not certain. Trimming took off 0 bases at V and 2 bases at J, with 11 bases between the two ends. This CDR3 contains 14 residues. Germline assignment: CDR1 GTSNPN and CDR2 SVGIG (reference sequence). As DNA, the CDR3 is TGTGCCTGGAGTGTAGGAGTTTTAGCCTACGAGCAGTACTTC. It translates to CAWSVGVLAYEQYF.